The next 8 T cell receptor beta chains were all read from a single sample in a study of cytomegalovirus exposure and HLA in healthy donors. Vbeta (60) and Jbeta (13) primers were used in the PCR. Libraries were prepared by immunoSEQ multiplex PCR; TCRdb keeps only in-frame clonotypes and omits some of them. This sample has 150,000 or so clones; 65% to 80% occur once, and the top ten carry 2.5% to 3%. Sequencing was carried out using PBMCs. Receptors originate from a man aged 18 to 29 in good health and CMV-seronegative.

This chain uses TRBV7-3 with TRBJ2-5; 12 nucleotides align to TRBD2. CDR1 is SGHTA, CDR2 FQGTGA, per germline. There are 15 residues in the CDR3. J was trimmed by 5 bases and V by 3 bases; bases with no gene match: 4. The CDR3 loop reads CASSFTSGGTETQYF. The CDR3, as DNA: TGTGCCAGCAGCTTCACTAGCGGGGGGACGGAGACCCAGTACTTC. The full variable domain, its missing parts supplied by reference TRBV7-3 and TRBJ2-5, is GAGVSQTPSNKVTEKGKYVELRCDPISGHTALYWYRQSLGQGPEFLIYFQGTGAADDSGLPNDRFFAVRPEGSVSTLKIQRTERGDSAVYLCASSFTSGGTETQYFGPGTRLLVL.

The rearrangement uses TRBV19 and TRBJ2-7; the match to TRBD1 covers 7 bases. This CDR3 spans 13 amino acids. Germline V lookup: CDR1 LNHDA, CDR2 SQIVND (reference sequence). Unmatched junction bases numbered 4, after V lost 4 bases and J lost 4 bases. The CDR3 region is CASSRQTGYEQYF. In DNA form, the CDR3 reads TGTGCCAGTAGTAGACAGACAGGGTACGAGCAGTACTTC.

This chain links TRBV6-1 with TRBJ1-2; tentatively, D is TRBD1 (5 bases). The length of the CDR3 is 13 residues. Trimming took 5 bases from V and 7 from J, leaving 14 bases between them. Germline CDR1 MNHNS, CDR2 SASEGT. The CDR3 nucleotides are TGTGCCAGCAGTCCACGAAGGGACTTTGGCTACACCTTC. This gives the protein CASSPRRDFGYTF.

The V call is TRBV7-2, the J call TRBJ2-3, with D perhaps matching TRBD2 (6 bases). Trimming pared 2 bases from V and 1 base from J, leaving 13 bases between. CDR1 is SGHTA, CDR2 FQGNSA, per germline. CDR3 length equals 16 residues. The CDR3 spells CASSLMGWGGTDTQYF. The DNA of the CDR3 is TGTGCCAGCAGCTTAATGGGGTGGGGGGGCACAGATACGCAGTATTTT.

The chain couples TRBV27 to TRBJ1-2, with D possibly being TRBD1 (6 bases). The CDR3 contains 15 residues. Trimming removed 8 bases at V and 3 bases at J, with 19 bases between. Per the germline V gene, CDR1 is MNHEY and CDR2 is SMNVEV (reference sequence). As DNA, the CDR3 is TGTGCCAGCCGGGGCCCGAGGGACACTTACTATGGCTACACCTTC. It is translated as CASRGPRDTYYGYTF.

A remark on this clone: This sample includes further DNA sequences coding for the same CDR3. The V and J genes are TRBV27 and TRBJ2-1; D not resolved. Germline V gene sequence: CDR1 MNHEY, CDR2 SMNVEV (reference sequence). The CDR3 loop spans 12 amino acids. V dropped 4 bases and J dropped 9 bases, with 10 bases sitting between them. The CDR3 coding sequence is TGTGCCAGCAGTTCTACCGGGTCTGAGCAGTTCTTC. Translated: CASSSTGSEQFF.

The chain has TRBV12-5 and TRBJ1-2; 7 bases align to TRBD1. Trimming cost V 3 bases and J 7 bases; bases outside gene matches: 8. This CDR3 has 14 amino acids. Per germline, CDR1 LGHNT and CDR2 FRNRAP. CDR3 sequence: CASGFGTAAGGYTF. In nucleotides, the CDR3 is TGTGCTAGTGGTTTTGGGACAGCCGCTGGTGGCTACACCTTC. The whole variable domain, filled in from reference TRBV12-5 and TRBJ1-2, reads DARVTQTPRHKVTEMGQEVTMRCQPILGHNTVFWYRQTMMQGLELLAYFRNRAPLDDSGMPKDRFSAEMPDATLATLKIQPSEPRDSAVYFCASGFGTAAGGYTFGSGTRLTVV.

The V call is TRBV18, the J call TRBJ1-2; no reliable D call. The germline V gene encodes CDR1 KGHSH and CDR2 LQKENI. The CDR3 runs to 14 residues. The V end was cut by 0 bases, the J end by 1 base, with 6 bases between. The CDR3 DNA is TGTGCCAGCTCACCACCCTCCAGTAACTATGGCTACACCTTC. Translation gives CASSPPSSNYGYTF.